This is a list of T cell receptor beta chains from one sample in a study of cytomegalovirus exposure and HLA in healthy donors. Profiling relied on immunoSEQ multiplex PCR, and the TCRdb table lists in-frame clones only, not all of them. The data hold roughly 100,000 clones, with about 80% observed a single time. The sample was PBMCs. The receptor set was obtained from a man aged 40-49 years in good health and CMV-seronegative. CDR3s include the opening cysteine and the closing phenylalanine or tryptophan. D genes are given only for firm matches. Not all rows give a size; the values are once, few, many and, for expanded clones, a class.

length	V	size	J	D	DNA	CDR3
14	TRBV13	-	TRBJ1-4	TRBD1	TGTGCCAGCAGCTTGACAGGGGGTCATGAAAAACTGTTTTTT	CASSLTGGHEKLFF
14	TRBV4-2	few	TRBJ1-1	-	TGTGCCAGCACCGGACAGTCGATGAACACTGAAGCTTTCTTT	CASTGQSMNTEAFF
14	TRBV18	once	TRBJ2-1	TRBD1	TGTGCCAGCTCCCCCGGGACAGGGGACAATGAGCAGTTCTTC	CASSPGTGDNEQFF
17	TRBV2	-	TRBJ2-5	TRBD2	TGTGCCAGCAGTGACATAACGCTAGCGGGGGGCGGAGAGACCCAGTACTTC	CASSDITLAGGGETQYF
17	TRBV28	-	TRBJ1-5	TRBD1	TGTGCCAGCAGCCGGGACAGGGGTTATAGAAGCAATCAGCCCCAGCATTTT	CASSRDRGYRSNQPQHF
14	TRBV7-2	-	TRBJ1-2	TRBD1	TGTGCCAGCAGCCCTCGGGACAGATCCTATGGCTACACCTTC	CASSPRDRSYGYTF
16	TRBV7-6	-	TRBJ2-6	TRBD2	TGTGCCAGCAGCCGGGAGGAGGGCTCTGGGGCCAACGTCCTGACTTTC	CASSREEGSGANVLTF
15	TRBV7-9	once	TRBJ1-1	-	TGTGCCAGCTCCTCGGTGGAAGCAGGGAACACTGAAGCTTTCTTT	CASSSVEAGNTEAFF
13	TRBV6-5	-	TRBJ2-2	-	TGTGCCAGCACGGACACCAACACCGGGGAGCTGTTTTTT	CASTDTNTGELFF
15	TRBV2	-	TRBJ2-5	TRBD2	TGTGCCAGCAGCCCCCAGCGGGGGGGCGGAGAGACCCAGTACTTC	CASSPQRGGGETQYF
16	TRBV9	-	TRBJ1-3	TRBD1	TGTGCCAGCAGCGTAGGCAGGACAGGGGCTGGAAACACCATATATTTT	CASSVGRTGAGNTIYF
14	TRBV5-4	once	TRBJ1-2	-	TGTGCCAGCAGCTTCTCAGGGATAGACTATGGCTACACCTTC	CASSFSGIDYGYTF
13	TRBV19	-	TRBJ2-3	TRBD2	TGTGCCACCGAGGAGCGGGGGGGTGATACGCAGTATTTT	CATEERGGDTQYF
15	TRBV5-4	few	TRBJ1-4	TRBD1	TGTGCCAGCAGCTTCCGGACAGGGGCTAATGAAAAACTGTTTTTT	CASSFRTGANEKLFF
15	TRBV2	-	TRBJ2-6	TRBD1	TGTGCCAGCACCCTTACAGGGGACGGGGCCAACGTCCTGACTTTC	CASTLTGDGANVLTF
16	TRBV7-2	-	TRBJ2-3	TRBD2	TGTGCCAGCAGCCAAGGACTAGCGGGGGGTCCAGATACGCAGTATTTT	CASSQGLAGGPDTQYF
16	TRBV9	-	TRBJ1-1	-	TGTGCCAGCAACCCCGGATGGGAGGGGCGGGACACTGAAGCTTTCTTT	CASNPGWEGRDTEAFF
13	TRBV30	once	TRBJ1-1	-	TGTGCCTGGAGTCAGGGAATATACACTGAAGCTTTCTTT	CAWSQGIYTEAFF
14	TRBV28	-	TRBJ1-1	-	TGTGCCAGCAGTTCCCATCAGGGTTACACTGAAGCTTTCTTT	CASSSHQGYTEAFF
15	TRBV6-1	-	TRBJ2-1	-	TGTGCCAGCAGGCTACAGGGGGGGTCCTACAATGAGCAGTTCTTC	CASRLQGGSYNEQFF
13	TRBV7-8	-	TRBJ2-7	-	TGTGCCAGCAGCTTAGGTTACTCCTACGAGCAGTACTTC	CASSLGYSYEQYF
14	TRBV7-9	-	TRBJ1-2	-	TGTGCCAGCAGCTTTATCGTTTTAGAATATGGCTACACCTTC	CASSFIVLEYGYTF
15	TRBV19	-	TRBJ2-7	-	TGTGCCAGTACCTTAAAGGGAGGTAGGGCCTACGAGCAGTACTTC	CASTLKGGRAYEQYF
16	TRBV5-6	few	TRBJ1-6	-	TGTGCCAGCAGTTTTGACAGAGTAAGGGGGAATTCACCCCTCCACTTT	CASSFDRVRGNSPLHF
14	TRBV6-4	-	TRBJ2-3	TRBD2	TGTGCCAGCACTAGCGGGGGATCCACAGATACGCAGTATTTT	CASTSGGSTDTQYF
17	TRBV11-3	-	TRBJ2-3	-	TGTGCCAGCAGCTTATTCAGTGGAGGGGCCGGCACAGATACGCAGTATTTT	CASSLFSGGAGTDTQYF
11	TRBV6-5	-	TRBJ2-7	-	TGTGCCAGCAGGACAGCCTACGAGCAGTACTTC	CASRTAYEQYF
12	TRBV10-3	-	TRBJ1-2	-	TGTGCCATCAGTGATATCAGCTATGGCTACACCTTC	CAISDISYGYTF
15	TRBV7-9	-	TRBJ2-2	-	TGTGCCAGCAGAACCGTGGCAGGGGACACCGGGGAGCTGTTTTTT	CASRTVAGDTGELFF
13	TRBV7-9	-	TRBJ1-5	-	TGTGCCAGCAGCTTACAGGGCGATCAGCCCCAGCATTTT	CASSLQGDQPQHF
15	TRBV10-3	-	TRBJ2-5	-	TGTGCCATCGGTTGGAGGGGCGAGTACCAAGAGACCCAGTACTTC	CAIGWRGEYQETQYF
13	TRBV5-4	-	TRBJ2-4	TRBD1	TGTGCCAGCAGCCTGGACAGGCAAAACATTCAGTACTTC	CASSLDRQNIQYF
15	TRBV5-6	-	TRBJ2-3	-	TGTGCCAGCAGCCGGGGTCTGACTAGCACAGATACGCAGTATTTT	CASSRGLTSTDTQYF
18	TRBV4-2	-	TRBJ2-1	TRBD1	TGTGCCAGCAGCCAACGTATTCGGGACAGCATTTCCCACAATGAGCAGTTCTTC	CASSQRIRDSISHNEQFF
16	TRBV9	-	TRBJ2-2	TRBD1	TGTGCCAGCAGCGGAATACAGGGGCCGGGCACCGGGGAGCTGTTTTTT	CASSGIQGPGTGELFF
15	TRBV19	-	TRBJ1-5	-	TGTGCCAGTAGTGTGGGCCATATAAGCAATCAGCCCCAGCATTTT	CASSVGHISNQPQHF
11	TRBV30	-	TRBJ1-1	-	TGTGCCAGACAGGAGAACACTGAAGCTTTCTTT	CARQENTEAFF
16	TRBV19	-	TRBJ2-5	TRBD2	TGTGCCAGTAGTCGAGGACTAGCGGGGTATTCGGAGACCCAGTACTTC	CASSRGLAGYSETQYF
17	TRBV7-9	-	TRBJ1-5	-	TGTTCCAGCAGCTCTACACCTGGACTGAATAGCAATCAGCCCCAGCATTTT	CSSSSTPGLNSNQPQHF
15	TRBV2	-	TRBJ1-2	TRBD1	TGTGCCAGCAGCGACAGGGTCCCAGCTAACTATGGCTACACCTTC	CASSDRVPANYGYTF
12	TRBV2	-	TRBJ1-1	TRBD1	TGTGCCAGCAGCGAGACAGGGGGGATGGCTTTCTTT	CASSETGGMAFF
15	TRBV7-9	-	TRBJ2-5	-	TGTGCCAGCAGCCACCCCCGGGACACACAAGAGACCCAGTACTTC	CASSHPRDTQETQYF
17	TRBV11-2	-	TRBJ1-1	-	TGTGCCAGCAGCTTCCCCCGAGGGGGACCCTTGAACACTGAAGCTTTCTTT	CASSFPRGGPLNTEAFF
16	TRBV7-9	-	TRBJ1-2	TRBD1	TGTGCCAGCAGCTTCGGGCTCCGGGACAGGGGAGATGGCTACACCTTC	CASSFGLRDRGDGYTF
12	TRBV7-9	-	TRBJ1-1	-	TGTTCCACGGGGGGACAGAACACTGAAGCTTTCTTT	CSTGGQNTEAFF
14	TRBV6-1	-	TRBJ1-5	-	TGTGCCAGCAGTGCAGGACAGAACAATCAGCCCCAGCATTTT	CASSAGQNNQPQHF
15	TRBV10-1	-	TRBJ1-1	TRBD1	TGCGCCAGCAGTGATACCGGGACAGAAAACACTGAAGCTTTCTTT	CASSDTGTENTEAFF
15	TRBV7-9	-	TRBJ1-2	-	TGTGCCAGCAGCCCAAACCGTCGGGGGTTTGGGGGCTACACCTTC	CASSPNRRGFGGYTF
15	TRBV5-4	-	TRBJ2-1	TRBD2	TGTGCCAGCAGCGCAGCGGGGGGGGAAATCTATGAGCAGTTCTTC	CASSAAGGEIYEQFF
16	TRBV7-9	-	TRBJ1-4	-	TGTTCCAGCAACCCAAGCCCGGCGGGTACAAATGAAAAACTGTTTTTT	CSSNPSPAGTNEKLFF
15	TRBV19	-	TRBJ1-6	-	TGTGCCAGTAGTGGGGGAGGTACCTATAATTCACCCCTCCACTTT	CASSGGGTYNSPLHF
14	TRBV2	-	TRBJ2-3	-	TGTGCCAGCAGTCCCCTTATAGGGGGACATACGCAGTATTTT	CASSPLIGGHTQYF
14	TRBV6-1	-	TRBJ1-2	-	TGTGCCAGCAGTGAGGGCAGCCGGAACTATGGCTACACCTTC	CASSEGSRNYGYTF